Described below is a single TCR beta chain sequence and its context. What it binds is unknown. From germline, CDR1 is MNHEY and CDR2 SMNVEV (reference sequence). V shed 4 bases and J shed 3 bases, with 15 bases lying between them. The CDR3 is made up of 15 amino acids. The donors were in the roughly 120-subject validation cohort; that cohort was separate from the roughly 700-subject first cohort. This sample is drawn from a study of cytomegalovirus exposure and HLA in healthy donors. Findings and limits, study-wide: Cytomegalovirus status, reportedly, was diagnosed with high specificity and sensitivity by the classifier. Rare sequences made up most TCRs, while some public TCRs were found in many donors. TCR beta chains numbering some 160 were designated cytomegalovirus-associated.

TCRdb keeps only in-frame clones here, not all; method: immunoSEQ multiplex PCR. The repertoire has about 240,000 clones, approximately 86% of them found once; the top ten carry 1.2%. The sequenced sample was PBMCs. The chain couples TRBV27 to TRBJ1-1; the D gene is possibly TRBD1 (6 bases). The sequence derives from a woman in her 30s in good health and CMV-seropositive. Here the CDR3 DNA reads TGTGCCAGCAGTTCTAGACAGGATCGGGACACTGAAGCTTTCTTT. Amino acids: CASSSRQDRDTEAFF.